Listed below are T cell receptor beta chains from one sample, sequenced in a study of a mutant IDH1 vaccine in newly diagnosed glioma. Profiling relied on immunoSEQ multiplex PCR, and the TCRdb table lists in-frame clones only, not all of them. This table holds approximately 47,000 clones, 70% to 90% found once. Their recognized antigens are unknown. The sequences come from PBMCs, collected from a glioma patient whose treatment included an IDH1 peptide vaccine. These receptor sequences come from a middle-aged woman with glioma. The CDR3 runs from the conserved cysteine through the conserved F or W. D genes are given only for firm matches. Clone size is given for some rows only: seen once, a few or many times, or a class if the clone is expanded.

j_gene	v_gene	abundance	d_gene	CDR3aa	CDR3nt
TRBJ2-4	TRBV4-1	.	TRBD2	CASSQEAGAGNIQYF	TGCGCCAGCAGCCAAGAAGCGGGGGCAGGAAACATTCAGTACTTC
TRBJ2-7	TRBV19	.	.	CASSIDLEESIHEQYF	TGTGCCAGTAGTATAGATCTGGAAGAATCGATCCACGAGCAGTACTTC
TRBJ2-7	TRBV2	.	TRBD1	CASRIVGQGNYEQYF	TGTGCCAGCAGGATAGTAGGACAGGGGAATTACGAGCAGTACTTC
TRBJ2-2	TRBV4-2	.	.	CASSQVAGELFF	TGTGCCAGCAGCCAAGTGGCGGGGGAGCTGTTTTTT
TRBJ2-6	TRBV6-1	.	TRBD1	CASSGQGPSGANVLTF	TGTGCCAGCAGTGGACAGGGACCTTCTGGGGCCAACGTCCTGACTTTC
TRBJ2-2	TRBV10-1	.	TRBD1	CASRAGTVNTGELFF	TGCGCCAGCAGGGCCGGGACAGTGAACACCGGGGAGCTGTTTTTT
TRBJ1-2	TRBV29-1	.	.	CSVKGRGLNYGYTF	TGCAGCGTTAAGGGCCGGGGTCTCAACTATGGCTACACCTTC
TRBJ1-1	TRBV5-1	.	.	CASSFRAVNTEAFF	TGCGCCAGCAGCTTCCGGGCCGTGAACACTGAAGCTTTCTTT
TRBJ2-3	TRBV10-3	.	TRBD2	CAISGDSGGRAGTDTQYF	TGTGCCATCAGTGGGGATTCGGGCGGGAGGGCCGGCACAGATACGCAGTATTTT
TRBJ2-2	TRBV13	.	.	CASSLSGLSGGELFF	TGTGCCAGCAGCTTAAGCGGTTTATCAGGCGGGGAGCTGTTTTTT
TRBJ2-3	TRBV18	.	.	CASSAMGDTQYF	TGTGCCAGCTCGGCAATGGGAGATACGCAGTATTTT
TRBJ2-5	TRBV18	.	.	CASSPPSGETQYF	TGTGCCAGCTCACCACCCAGCGGCGAGACCCAGTACTTC
TRBJ2-1	TRBV10-3	once	TRBD1	CAISQDRYEQFF	TGTGCCATCAGTCAGGACAGGTATGAGCAGTTCTTC
TRBJ1-2	TRBV14	few	.	CASSQVPGGGYTF	TGTGCCAGCAGCCAAGTCCCGGGAGGCGGCTACACCTTC
TRBJ1-5	TRBV7-9	.	.	CASSAVPTPEGLSNQPQHF	TGTGCCAGCAGCGCAGTCCCTACACCAGAGGGCCTTAGCAATCAGCCCCAGCATTTT
TRBJ1-1	TRBV19	once	.	CASSIDGLRDPEAFF	TGTGCCAGTAGTATAGATGGTCTAAGAGATCCTGAAGCTTTCTTT
TRBJ2-7	TRBV7-2	.	TRBD2	CASSPRGGRFYEQYF	TGTGCCAGCAGTCCGCGGGGGGGCCGCTTCTACGAGCAGTACTTC
TRBJ1-2	TRBV25-1	.	.	CASSPGKRSYGYTF	TGTGCCAGCAGTCCGGGTAAAAGGAGCTATGGCTACACCTTC
TRBJ1-2	TRBV25-1	.	.	CASSESGSHSNYGYTF	TGTGCCAGCAGTGAATCGGGCAGCCACTCTAACTATGGCTACACCTTC
TRBJ1-4	TRBV2	.	.	CASSQSGEKLFF	TGTGCCAGCAGTCAGAGCGGTGAAAAACTGTTTTTT
TRBJ2-1	TRBV9	.	.	CASSEGTAYNEQFF	TGTGCCAGCAGCGAAGGGACTGCCTACAATGAGCAGTTCTTC
TRBJ1-2	TRBV18	.	TRBD1	CASSRGGRYTF	TGTGCCAGCTCACGAGGGGGCCGCTACACCTTC
TRBJ2-1	TRBV14	.	.	CASRPTGFPYNEQFF	TGTGCCAGCAGGCCCACGGGATTCCCCTACAATGAGCAGTTCTTC
TRBJ2-1	TRBV30	.	TRBD2	CASQRESYNEQFF	TGTGCCTCACAGCGGGAGTCCTACAATGAGCAGTTCTTC
TRBJ1-2	TRBV9	.	TRBD1	CASSVAMGQGGLYGYTF	TGTGCCAGCAGCGTAGCCATGGGACAGGGAGGACTCTATGGCTACACCTTC
TRBJ1-3	TRBV5-1	.	TRBD1	CASSGEPGGSGNTIYF	TGCGCCAGCAGCGGCGAACCAGGGGGCTCGGGAAACACCATATATTTT
TRBJ1-4	TRBV5-1	.	.	CASSLGRGQGREKLFF	TGCGCCAGCAGCCTAGGGAGGGGCCAGGGGCGAGAAAAACTGTTTTTT
TRBJ2-1	TRBV2	.	TRBD2	CASSENVGGRVFF	TGTGCCAGCAGTGAAAATGTTGGGGGGAGGGTGTTCTTC
TRBJ2-1	TRBV5-4	.	TRBD2	CASSPAGLAEYNEQFF	TGTGCCAGCAGTCCGGCGGGACTAGCGGAATACAATGAGCAGTTCTTC
TRBJ2-4	TRBV21-1	.	.	CASSRSWMGTIPLAKNIQYF	TGTGCCAGCAGCCGTTCGTGGATGGGGACTATCCCTCTAGCCAAAAACATTCAGTACTTC
TRBJ1-2	TRBV6-6	.	.	CASTPDTSVHGYTF	TGTGCCAGCACCCCGGACACGTCTGTCCATGGCTACACCTTC
TRBJ1-5	TRBV6-1	.	.	CASSEAGPQHF	TGTGCCAGCAGTGAAGCCGGGCCCCAGCATTTT
TRBJ2-3	TRBV7-9	.	.	CASRGYSTDTQYF	TGTGCCAGCAGGGGTTATAGCACAGATACGCAGTATTTT
TRBJ1-2	TRBV6-6	few	TRBD1	CASSPTGDYGYTF	TGTGCCAGCAGTCCGACAGGGGACTATGGCTACACCTTC
TRBJ2-6	TRBV6-5	once	.	CASSYEVAGANVLTF	TGTGCCAGCAGTTATGAGGTAGCTGGGGCCAACGTCCTGACTTTC
TRBJ2-3	TRBV5-1	.	.	CASSLVGRVDTQYF	TGCGCCAGCAGCCTTGTGGGTAGGGTAGATACGCAGTATTTT
TRBJ2-7	TRBV7-9	.	TRBD1	CASSSDRVEDEQYF	TGTGCCAGCAGCTCGGACAGGGTAGAGGACGAGCAGTACTTC
TRBJ2-7	TRBV5-1	.	TRBD2	CASSLGMGLAVTYEQYF	TGCGCCAGCAGCTTGGGCATGGGGCTAGCGGTTACCTACGAGCAGTACTTC
TRBJ1-1	TRBV4-1	.	.	CASSPRGDTEAFF	TGCGCCAGCAGCCCCAGGGGAGACACTGAAGCTTTCTTT
TRBJ1-5	TRBV7-8	.	.	CASSLQGDNQPQHF	TGTGCCAGCAGCTTACAAGGGGACAATCAGCCCCAGCATTTT
TRBJ2-7	TRBV5-5	.	.	CASSNPVQGNYEQYF	TGTGCCAGCAGCAACCCGGTGCAGGGGAACTACGAGCAGTACTTC
TRBJ1-5	TRBV19	.	.	CASRGGVREQPQHF	TGTGCCAGTAGGGGGGGGGTTCGCGAGCAGCCCCAGCATTTT
TRBJ1-5	TRBV6-1	.	.	CASKDQGRQPQHF	TGTGCCAGCAAAGACCAAGGTAGGCAGCCCCAGCATTTT
TRBJ1-4	TRBV19	.	.	CASSTGFWRTNEKLFF	TGTGCCAGTAGTACAGGGTTTTGGAGAACTAATGAAAAACTGTTTTTT
TRBJ1-5	TRBV6-1	few	.	CASSKQRISNQPQHF	TGTGCCAGCAGTAAACAGAGAATAAGCAATCAGCCCCAGCATTTT
TRBJ1-2	TRBV6-5	.	.	CASSYSAREGYGYTF	TGTGCCAGCAGTTACTCGGCTAGGGAAGGTTATGGCTACACCTTC
TRBJ2-1	TRBV25-1	.	TRBD2	CASSTIAGGDEQFF	TGTGCCAGCAGTACGATAGCGGGGGGTGATGAGCAGTTCTTC